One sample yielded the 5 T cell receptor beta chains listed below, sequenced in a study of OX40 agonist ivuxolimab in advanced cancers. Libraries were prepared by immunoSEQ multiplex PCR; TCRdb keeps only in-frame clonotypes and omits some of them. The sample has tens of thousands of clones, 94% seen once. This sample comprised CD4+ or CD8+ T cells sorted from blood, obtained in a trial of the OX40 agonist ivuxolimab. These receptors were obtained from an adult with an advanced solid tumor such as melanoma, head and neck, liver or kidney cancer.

The CDR3 region has the DNA TGTGCCAGCAGTTTACAAGGGGTCCAAGAGACCCAGTACTTC. Translation gives CASSLQGVQETQYF. This chain joins TRBV28 and TRBJ2-5, with D perhaps matching TRBD1 (5 bases). CDR1 is MDHEN and CDR2 is SYDVKM in the germline V gene. V shed 2 bases and J shed 1 base, with 8 bases lying between them. This CDR3 region has 14 residues.

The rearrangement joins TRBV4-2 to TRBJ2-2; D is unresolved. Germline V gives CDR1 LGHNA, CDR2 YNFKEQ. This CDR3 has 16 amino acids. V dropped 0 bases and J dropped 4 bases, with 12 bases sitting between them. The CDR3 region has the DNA TGTGCCAGCAGCCAAGAAGTATTGTGGGGCACCGGGGAGCTGTTTTTT. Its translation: CASSQEVLWGTGELFF.

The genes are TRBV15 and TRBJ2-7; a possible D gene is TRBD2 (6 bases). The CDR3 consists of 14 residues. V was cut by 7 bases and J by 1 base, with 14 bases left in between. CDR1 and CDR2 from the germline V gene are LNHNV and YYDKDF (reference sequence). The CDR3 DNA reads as TGTGCCACCACCCAGGACTACCTGTCCTACGAGCAGTACTTC. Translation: CATTQDYLSYEQYF. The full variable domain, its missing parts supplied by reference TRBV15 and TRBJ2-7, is DAMVIQNPRYQVTQFGKPVTLSCSQTLNHNVMYWYQQKSSQAPKLLFHYYDKDFNNEADTPDNFQSRRPNTSFCFLDIRSPGLGDTAMYLCATTQDYLSYEQYFGPGTRLTVT.

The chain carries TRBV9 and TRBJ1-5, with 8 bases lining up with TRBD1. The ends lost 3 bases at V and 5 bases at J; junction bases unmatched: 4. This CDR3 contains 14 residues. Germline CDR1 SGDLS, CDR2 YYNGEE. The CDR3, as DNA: TGTGCCAGCAGCGCCGCAGGGGGCGATCAGCCCCAGCATTTT. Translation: CASSAAGGDQPQHF.

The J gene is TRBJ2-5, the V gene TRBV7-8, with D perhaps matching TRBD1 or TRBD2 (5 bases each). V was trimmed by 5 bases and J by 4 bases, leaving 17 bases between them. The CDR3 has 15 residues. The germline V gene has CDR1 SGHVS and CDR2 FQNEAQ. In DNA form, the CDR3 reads TGTGCCAGCAGCCCCGGGACCGGGAATTCAGAGACCCAGTACTTC. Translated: CASSPGTGNSETQYF.